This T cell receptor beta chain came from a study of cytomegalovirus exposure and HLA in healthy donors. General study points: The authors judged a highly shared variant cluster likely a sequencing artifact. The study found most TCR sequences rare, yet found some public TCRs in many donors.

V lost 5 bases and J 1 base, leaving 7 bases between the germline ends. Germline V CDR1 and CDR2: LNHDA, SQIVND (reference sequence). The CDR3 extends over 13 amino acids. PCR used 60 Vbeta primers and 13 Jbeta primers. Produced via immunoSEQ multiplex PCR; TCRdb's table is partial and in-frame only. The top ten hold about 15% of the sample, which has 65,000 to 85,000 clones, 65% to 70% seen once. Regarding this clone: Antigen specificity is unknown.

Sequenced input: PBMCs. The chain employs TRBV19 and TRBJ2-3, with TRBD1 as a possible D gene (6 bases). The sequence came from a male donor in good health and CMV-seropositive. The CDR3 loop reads CASSHRGTDTQYF. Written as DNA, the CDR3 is TGTGCCAGTAGTCACAGGGGCACAGATACGCAGTATTTT.